This T cell receptor (beta chain) was sequenced during a study of shared clonotypes between healthy human individuals. General study results and limits: All-four-donor shared clonotypes had higher generation probabilities than non-shared clonotypes did. Estimated clonotype richness was generally higher in naive than memory subsets. In a few donors, around 4.8% of naive CD4 clonotypes appeared in common.

CDR1 and CDR2 from the germline V gene are KGHSH and LQKENI. V lost 2 bases to trimming and J lost 5 bases, with 13 bases between them. The CDR3 spans 15 residues. Authors' analysis steps: In the immunoSEQ data, sequences were junction-only and lacked quality scores, so filtering differed. TCRdb's copy holds only in-frame clones and misses some; the assay was immunoSEQ multiplex PCR. Clone size and V and J calls were adopted from that table, with D and trimming inferred from the DNA. The sample records over 1.4 million clones, roughly 96% being singletons. Comments on this clone: Its antigen is still unknown.

V is TRBV18 and J is TRBJ1-3; unclear D gene. What was sequenced was naive CD4+ T cells sorted from blood. Subset of the sample: CD45RA+ positively selected. This receptor was taken from a man aged 30 to 39 in good health. This CDR3 is CASSPKEGKRNTIYF. In DNA, the CDR3 is TGTGCCAGCTCACCAAAGGAAGGGAAAAGAAACACCATATATTTT.